What follows are 17 T cell receptor beta chains derived from one specimen sequenced in a study of T cell responses to AZD1222 COVID-19 vaccine. Measured with immunoSEQ multiplex PCR; TCRdb has only the in-frame clones, and not every one. The sample holds some 100,000 clones; 87% are singletons and the top ten take about 15%. Sequenced material: peripheral blood, taken on day 0 of AZD1222 vaccination. The receptors were gathered from an adult in good health.

V gene TRBV5-4 combines with J gene TRBJ1-6, with D tentatively TRBD1 (5 bases). This CDR3 is built from 13 residues. V lost 4 bases and J 10 bases, leaving 12 bases between the germline ends. CDR1 and CDR2 from the germline V gene are SGHNT and YYREEE (reference sequence). CDR3 DNA: TGTGCCAGCAGCCAACTGACAGACTCACCCCTCCACTTT. Its translation: CASSQLTDSPLHF.

The chain joins TRBV5-1 to TRBJ2-1, with a weak D call TRBD2 (6 bases). The germline CDR1 and CDR2 sequences are SGHRS and YFSETQ. The germline V and J ends were trimmed by 2 bases and 7 bases, with 16 bases remaining between them. The length of the CDR3 is 15 residues. As DNA, the CDR3 is TGCGCCAGCAGCTTAGTCAGGGACCGGGAGAATGAGCAGTTCTTC. Translated: CASSLVRDRENEQFF.

V is TRBV19 and J is TRBJ2-1; 10 nucleotides match TRBD2. CDR3 size: 14 residues. The V segment lost 5 bases and the J segment 8 bases; nucleotides outside the gene matches: 6. Germline CDR1 and CDR2: LNHDA and SQIVND (reference sequence). In nucleotides, the CDR3 is TGTGCCAGTAGTTCTCGGCTAGCGGGGGATGAGCAGTTCTTC. It specifies CASSSRLAGDEQFF.

V usage is TRBV6-1 and J usage is TRBJ2-7; 11 bases align to TRBD2. This CDR3 has 15 residues. With 1 base clipped from V and 2 bases from J, the junction kept 1 base outside the gene matches. The germline gives CDR1 MNHNS, CDR2 SASEGT. CDR3 sequence reads: CASSEEGLAAYEQYF. For the CDR3, the DNA is TGTGCCAGCAGTGAAGAGGGACTAGCGGCCTACGAGCAGTACTTC.

This clone was counted a few times. The J gene is TRBJ2-7, the V gene TRBV27; no reliable D call. CDR1 MNHEY and CDR2 SMNVEV come from the germline V gene (reference sequence). V lost 6 bases and J 0 bases, leaving 15 bases between the germline ends. There are 15 residues in the CDR3. The chain's CDR3 is CASSPSSKSSYEQYF. The CDR3 nucleotides are TGTGCCAGCAGCCCCTCCAGTAAAAGCTCCTACGAGCAGTACTTC.

This chain connects TRBV12-5 to TRBJ1-1; D unresolved. Trimming took off 4 bases at V and 6 bases at J, with 30 bases between the two ends. This CDR3 contains 19 residues. CDR1 is LGHNT, CDR2 FRNRAP, per germline. CDR3 in DNA: TGTGCTAGTGGTTCTTTTTTCCCTCGGGGAGTCTTCCGGGTTTCTGAAGCTTTCTTT. It translates to CASGSFFPRGVFRVSEAFF.

This clone is a singleton in its sample. This chain joins TRBV19 and TRBJ1-5; 7 nucleotides align to TRBD1. This CDR3 region has 14 residues. Germline trimming cut 1 base from V and 9 bases from J; bases unmatched to any gene: 6. Germline assignment: CDR1 LNHDA and CDR2 SQIVND (reference sequence). The CDR3: CASSIGTGDWPQHF. In DNA form, the CDR3 reads TGTGCCAGTAGTATAGGTACAGGGGATTGGCCCCAGCATTTT. The full variable domain, rest sourced from reference TRBV19 and TRBJ1-5, is DGGITQSPKYLFRKEGQNVTLSCEQNLNHDAMYWYRQDPGQGLRLIYYSQIVNDFQKGDIAEGYSVSREKKESFPLTVTSAQKNPTAFYLCASSIGTGDWPQHFGDGTRLSIL.

The chain links TRBV5-1 to TRBJ2-3, with unresolved D. V gave up 5 bases and J gave up 5 bases, with 12 bases separating them. This CDR3 has 13 residues. Germline CDR1 and CDR2: SGHRS and YFSETQ. The CDR3: CASRPRMEDTQYF. The DNA for the CDR3 is TGCGCCAGCAGACCAAGGATGGAAGATACGCAGTATTTT. The full variable domain, its missing parts supplied by reference TRBV5-1 and TRBJ2-3, is KAGVTQTPRYLIKTRGQQVTLSCSPISGHRSVSWYQQTPGQGLQFLFEYFSETQRNKGNFPGRFSGRQFSNSRSEMNVSTLELGDSALYLCASRPRMEDTQYFGPGTRLTVL.

The chain couples TRBV20-1 to TRBJ2-7, with D unresolved. The ends were cut back, 5 bases at V and 0 bases at J, with 5 bases in the middle. Germline V gives CDR1 DFQATT, CDR2 SNEGSKA (reference sequence). This CDR3 spans 11 amino acids. The CDR3 region is CSASNSYEQYF. The CDR3 nucleotides are TGCAGTGCTTCAAACTCCTACGAGCAGTACTTC.

This clone was observed a single time. V gene TRBV21-1 combines with J gene TRBJ2-7; the table's D gene call, TRBD1, was not cross checked with the DNA. TRBV21-1 is described as a pseudogene. The CDR3 has 17 residues. Here the CDR3 reads CASSKYGRGSSDYEQYF. CDR3 coding DNA: TGTGCCAGCAGCAAGTATGGCAGGGGTTCTTCCGACTACGAGCAGTACTTC.

The chain employs TRBV6-5 and TRBJ2-7; no definite D call. The CDR3 runs to 13 residues. Trimming left V 7 bases short and J 9 bases short, with 19 bases between. Per the germline V gene, CDR1 is MNHEY and CDR2 is SVGAGI. The CDR3 protein is CASTNTQPLGQYF. In DNA, the CDR3 is TGTGCCAGCACCAACACCCAGCCCTTAGGGCAGTACTTC.

The gene calls are TRBV7-8 and TRBJ1-1, with TRBD1 identical over 8 bases. V lost 5 bases and J lost 9; bases outside the gene matches: 8. CDR3 length equals 13 residues. CDR1 and CDR2 (germline): SGHVS, FQNEAQ. This CDR3 is CASSPRTGRKAFF. CDR3 DNA: TGTGCCAGCAGCCCGAGGACAGGGCGGAAAGCTTTCTTT.

J is TRBJ2-7 and V is TRBV4-1, with D tentatively TRBD2 (6 bases). CDR1 and CDR2 (germline): MGHRA, YSYEKL. Trimming left V 1 base short and J 3 bases short, with 16 bases between. CDR3 length: 16 amino acids. The CDR3 bases are TGCGCCAGCAGCCAAGTATTTATACGGGAGAACTACGAGCAGTACTTC. Its protein is CASSQVFIRENYEQYF.

The V and J genes are TRBV29-1 and TRBJ2-1; TRBD1 matches 8 bases. In germline, CDR1 is SQVTM, CDR2 ANQGSEA. Unmatched junction bases numbered 7, after V lost 7 bases and J lost 8 bases. CDR3 size: 12 residues. The CDR3 DNA follows: TGCAGCGCCAGGACAGGGAGCGATGAGCAGTTCTTC. Protein: CSARTGSDEQFF.

Only one count was recorded for this clone. This chain uses TRBV24-1 with TRBJ1-3; D unresolved. The CDR3 has 15 amino acids. Germline values: CDR1 KGHDR, CDR2 SFDVKD. V gave up 2 bases and J gave up 0 bases, with 7 bases separating them. CDR3 loop: CATSDSTGSGNTIYF. CDR3 DNA sequence: TGTGCCACCAGTGATTCGACTGGCTCTGGAAACACCATATATTTT.

V usage is TRBV12-3 or TRBV12-4 and J usage is TRBJ1-5; the D is unclear. The CDR3 has 13 amino acids. V dropped 6 bases and J dropped 4 bases, with 10 bases sitting between them. CDR3 bases: TGTGCCAGCAGCCGGTCTGTGAATCAGCCCCAGCATTTT. Residues: CASSRSVNQPQHF.

This chain joins TRBV3-1 (or the pseudogene TRBV3-2) and TRBJ1-3; D is unclear. Between the trimmed V and J ends, which lost 6 bases and 4 bases, there was a span of 10 bases. The length of the CDR3 is 13 residues. Germline lookup yields CDR1 LGHDT and CDR2 YNNKEL (reference sequence). CDR3 protein: CASSRTQGNTIYF. The CDR3 DNA reads TGTGCCAGCAGTCGGACGCAGGGAAACACCATATATTTT.